The next 27 T cell receptor beta chains were all read from a single sample in a study of shared clonotypes between healthy human individuals. CD8 cells regarded as naive lacked CD45RO, were positively chosen for CCR7, and omitted terminally differentiated effector memory CD45RA+ cells. The repertoire was sequenced with immunoSEQ multiplex PCR; TCRdb's copy has only in-frame clones and lacks some. The data show around 600,000 clones, about 98% seen once. The sample consisted of naive CD8+ T cells sorted from blood. The receptors originated from a man between 25 and 39 years old in good health.

The rearrangement links TRBV7-9 to TRBJ2-1; 12 bases are shared with TRBD2. J gave up 7 bases and V 4 bases, and 11 bases lay outside the gene matches. This CDR3 comprises 17 residues. Germline assignment: CDR1 SEHNR and CDR2 FQNEAQ (reference sequence). The CDR3 protein is CASSWTSGMAGGNEQFF. The DNA for the CDR3 is TGTGCCAGCAGCTGGACTAGCGGGATGGCCGGCGGGAATGAGCAGTTCTTC.

The chain employs TRBV2 and TRBJ2-7, with 10 nucleotides matching TRBD2. Unmatched junction bases numbered 10, after V lost 7 bases and J lost 4 bases. This CDR3 has 15 residues. Germline loops: CDR1 SNHLY, CDR2 FYNNEI. The CDR3 region is CASIGTSVFAYEQYF. Written as DNA, the CDR3 is TGTGCCAGCATAGGGACTAGCGTGTTCGCTTACGAGCAGTACTTC.

The rearrangement uses TRBV27 and TRBJ2-7; 8 bases are shared with TRBD1. The germline V gene encodes CDR1 MNHEY and CDR2 SMNVEV (reference sequence). This CDR3 has 15 amino acids. V shed 5 bases, J shed 3 bases, and the junction held 9 bases outside the gene matches. CDR3 nucleotides: TGTGCCAGCAGTGCCGACAGGGGTCTGTTCTACGAGCAGTACTTC. This translates into CASSADRGLFYEQYF.

The chain links TRBV4-3 to TRBJ1-2; D is perhaps TRBD1 (5 bases). Germline V CDR1 and CDR2: LGHNA, YSLEER. The CDR3 has 16 amino acids. V shed 0 bases and J shed 0 bases, with 11 bases lying between them. In nucleotides, the CDR3 is TGCGCCAGCAGCCAAGATGACAGAGCGACTAACTATGGCTACACCTTC. As protein: CASSQDDRATNYGYTF.

Concerning this clone itself: The same CDR3 can be traced to other DNA sequences in this sample. In DNA form, the CDR3 reads TGTGCCAGCAGTTTCCTTGGGGAGGATACGCAGTATTTT. Protein product: CASSFLGEDTQYF. The chain links TRBV27 to TRBJ2-3; maybe TRBD2 (5 bases). The CDR3 covers 13 residues. V shed 3 bases and J shed 6 bases, with 10 bases lying between them. In germline, CDR1 is MNHEY, CDR2 SMNVEV (reference sequence).

The chain combines TRBV12-1 with TRBJ2-3; the table's TRBD1 call for D was not verified on the DNA. TRBV12-1 is shown as a pseudogene. This CDR3 region has 17 residues. The CDR3 loop reads CASSLPLTGAKADTQYF. As DNA, the CDR3 is TGTGCCAGCAGCCTCCCACTGACAGGGGCCAAGGCAGATACGCAGTATTTT.

The V gene is TRBV29-1, the J gene TRBJ2-1, with D tentatively TRBD2 (5 bases). Trimming removed 0 bases from V and 6 bases from J, with 18 bases in between. The CDR3 covers 16 residues. Per the germline V gene, CDR1 is SQVTM and CDR2 is ANQGSEA. The CDR3 DNA is TGCAGCGTTGAAGATCCATCTAGCCGACTCATCAATGAGCAGTTCTTC. Its translation is CSVEDPSSRLINEQFF.

This clone appeared a few times. This chain links TRBV28 with TRBJ1-5; D perhaps matches TRBD1 (5 bases). CDR3 length equals 18 residues. Germline-derived CDR1 and CDR2 are MDHEN and SYDVKM. The V and J ends lost 3 bases and 5 bases respectively, with 23 bases between them. DNA for the CDR3: TGTGCCAGCAGTTTTCCCACACCCGACAGAGGACTAGATCAGCCCCAGCATTTT. This sequence encodes CASSFPTPDRGLDQPQHF.

This chain links TRBV7-2 with TRBJ2-2; weak D call: TRBD1 (5 bases). The CDR3 length is 16 residues. Germline CDR1 reads SGHTA; CDR2 reads FQGNSA. V was pared by 6 bases and J by 0 bases, with 14 bases between. CDR3 amino acids: CASSRGRGTNTGELFF. The CDR3 nucleotides read TGTGCCAGCAGTCGCGGAAGGGGAACGAACACCGGGGAGCTGTTTTTT.

This chain joins TRBV6-5 and TRBJ2-3; maybe TRBD2 (7 bases). The CDR3 consists of 14 residues. Germline V gives CDR1 MNHEY, CDR2 SVGAGI. Trimming left V 0 bases short and J 7 bases short, with 11 bases between. As DNA, the CDR3 is TGTGCCAGCAGTTACTCGGAGGGGGGGCATACGCAGTATTTT. Encoded protein: CASSYSEGGHTQYF.

The chain links TRBV5-1 to TRBJ1-1; 7 bases are shared with TRBD1. CDR1 and CDR2 from the germline V gene are SGHRS and YFSETQ. The CDR3 sequence is 14 residues long. V shed 0 bases and J 6 bases; nucleotides not matched to a gene: 5. The chain's CDR3 is CASSLDPGGAEAFF. CDR3 bases: TGCGCCAGCAGCTTGGATCCAGGGGGGGCTGAAGCTTTCTTT. Full variable domain (remainder filled in from reference TRBV5-1 and TRBJ1-1): KAGVTQTPRYLIKTRGQQVTLSCSPISGHRSVSWYQQTPGQGLQFLFEYFSETQRNKGNFPGRFSGRQFSNSRSEMNVSTLELGDSALYLCASSLDPGGAEAFFGQGTRLTVV.

The chain recombines TRBV5-4 with TRBJ2-7, with TRBD2 matching over 13 bases. V shed 5 bases and J 6 bases; nucleotides not matched to a gene: 14. CDR1 and CDR2 (germline): SGHNT, YYREEE (reference sequence). The CDR3 length is 17 residues. The CDR3 nucleotides read TGTGCCAGCAGTGAAACTAGCGGGAGGGCCATGGGGGCCGAGCAGTACTTC. Its translation is CASSETSGRAMGAEQYF.

The table lists this clone with a count of one. The CDR3 loop reads CASSMGLAANYEQYF. CDR3 in DNA: TGTGCCAGTAGTATGGGGCTAGCGGCAAACTACGAGCAGTACTTC. The V call is TRBV19, the J call TRBJ2-7; 7 bases line up with TRBD2. This CDR3 is 15 amino acids long. CDR1 and CDR2 (germline): LNHDA, SQIVND (reference sequence). V gave up 3 bases and J gave up 3 bases; unmatched junction bases: 8.

This clone was recorded once. The rearrangement links TRBV7-9 to TRBJ2-3, with a tentative D call TRBD2 (6 bases). V lost 4 bases to trimming and J lost 4 bases, with 15 bases between them. Germline assignment: CDR1 SEHNR and CDR2 FQNEAQ (reference sequence). The CDR3 has 15 residues. CDR3 sequence: CASSWGDGSPDTQYF. The CDR3 bases are TGTGCCAGCAGCTGGGGGGATGGGAGCCCAGATACGCAGTATTTT.

This clone appeared a single time. The chain uses TRBV10-3 and TRBJ2-7; TRBD2 might be the D (5 bases). The CDR3 has 14 residues. Germline V gene data show CDR1 as ENHRY and CDR2 as SYGVKD. Trimming pared 0 bases from V and 3 bases from J, leaving 9 bases between. CDR3 region: CAISESVANYEQYF. CDR3 coding DNA: TGTGCCATCAGTGAGTCAGTAGCGAACTACGAGCAGTACTTC.

The chain's CDR3 is CASSLERSGANVLTF. In DNA, the CDR3 is TGTGCCAGCAGCTTAGAGAGGTCTGGGGCCAACGTCCTGACTTTC. The J gene is TRBJ2-6, the V gene TRBV11-2; D gene uncertain. Germline lookup yields CDR1 SGHAT and CDR2 FQNNGV. This CDR3 is built from 15 residues. V was shortened by 0 bases and J by 1 base, with 4 bases between the two germline ends.

V gene TRBV29-1 combines with J gene TRBJ2-1; maybe TRBD2 (6 bases). Trimming removed 1 base from V and 3 bases from J, with 13 bases in between. Germline CDR1 and CDR2: SQVTM and ANQGSEA. The CDR3 runs to 15 residues. This chain's CDR3 is CSVEGLEGFYNEQFF. CDR3 in DNA: TGCAGCGTTGAAGGACTAGAAGGATTCTACAATGAGCAGTTCTTC.

The chain has TRBV9 and TRBJ2-2; D is possibly TRBD1 or TRBD2 (5 bases each). The CDR3 contains 17 residues. Trimming removed 3 bases from V and 3 bases from J, with 18 bases in between. The germline V gene has CDR1 SGDLS and CDR2 YYNGEE. The CDR3 region is CASSGSSGTPDTGELFF. In nucleotides, the CDR3 is TGTGCCAGCAGCGGGTCGAGTGGGACGCCTGACACCGGGGAGCTGTTTTTT.

The chain links TRBV7-9 to TRBJ1-1; D is uncertain. Looked up from germline, CDR1 is SEHNR and CDR2 is FQNEAQ (reference sequence). V dropped 5 bases and J dropped 3 bases, with 10 bases sitting between them. CDR3 length: 13 residues. DNA for the CDR3: TGTGCCAGCAGCCATATAACCGACACTGAAGCTTTCTTT. Translation gives CASSHITDTEAFF. The variable domain in full, with the rest retrieved from reference TRBV7-9 and TRBJ1-1, is DTGVSQNPRHKITKRGQNVTFRCDPISEHNRLYWYRQTLGQGPEFLTYFQNEAQLEKSRLLSDRFSAERPKGSFSTLEIQRTEQGDSAMYLCASSHITDTEAFFGQGTRLTVV.

The genes are TRBV6-5 and TRBJ2-3; D possibly corresponds to TRBD1 (6 bases). Looked up from germline, CDR1 is MNHEY and CDR2 is SVGAGI. CDR3 size: 14 residues. V was trimmed by 9 bases and J by 2 bases, leaving 15 bases between them. CDR3 protein: CARLLGGNTDTQYF. The CDR3 DNA follows: TGTGCCAGACTCCTAGGGGGTAACACAGATACGCAGTATTTT.

The CDR3 spells CASIGDRAWDIQYF. CDR3 nucleotide sequence: TGTGCCAGCATAGGGGACAGGGCGTGGGACATTCAGTACTTC. The chain recombines TRBV6-6 with TRBJ2-4; 9 nucleotides align to TRBD1. J lost 8 bases, V lost 7 bases, and 9 bases had no gene match. Germline V gives CDR1 MNHNY, CDR2 SVGAGI (reference sequence). The CDR3 contains 14 residues.

The rearrangement links TRBV6-5 to TRBJ2-2; D possibly corresponds to TRBD1 (6 bases). Germline CDR1 and CDR2: MNHEY and SVGAGI. V shed 2 bases and J shed 1 base, with 11 bases lying between them. The CDR3 covers 16 residues. The CDR3 coding sequence is TGTGCCAGCAGTTACACAGGGCTAAAGAACACCGGGGAGCTGTTTTTT. It is translated as CASSYTGLKNTGELFF.

The CDR3 sequence: CASSIWEYSNQPQHF. The CDR3 nucleotides are TGTGCCAGTAGTATTTGGGAGTATAGCAATCAGCCCCAGCATTTT. This chain links TRBV19 with TRBJ1-5; D remains ambiguous. Germline CDR1 and CDR2: LNHDA and SQIVND (reference sequence). The V and J ends lost 3 bases and 0 bases respectively, with 9 bases between them. The CDR3 length is 15 residues.

The genes are TRBV27 and TRBJ2-1; tentatively, D is TRBD1 or TRBD2 (5 bases each). Germline lookup yields CDR1 MNHEY and CDR2 SMNVEV (reference sequence). The CDR3 is 13 amino acids. Trimming cost V 6 bases and J 15 bases, with 21 bases left between them. The CDR3 loop reads CASSIIQGGWGFF. The CDR3 DNA sequence: TGTGCCAGCAGCATAATTCAGGGCGGGTGGGGGTTCTTC.

The J gene is TRBJ1-2, the V gene TRBV28; 9 bases line up with TRBD1. The CDR3 runs to 14 residues. Germline CDR1 reads MDHEN; CDR2 reads SYDVKM. V trimming: 6 bases; J trimming: 7 bases; junction bases outside the gene matches: 9. DNA of the CDR3: TGTGCCAGCAGCCCTGACAGGGGGATCTCTGGCTACACCTTC. Amino acids: CASSPDRGISGYTF.

The chain is built from TRBV5-1 and TRBJ2-3; D may be TRBD2 (6 bases). The V gene lost 1 base and the J gene lost 8 bases, with 14 bases spanning the gap. Germline V gene lookup returns CDR1 SGHRS and CDR2 YFSETQ. This CDR3 has 14 residues. The CDR3 DNA follows: TGCGCCAGCAGCTTGTGGGGGGTAGAGGGTACGCAGTATTTT. Amino acid sequence: CASSLWGVEGTQYF.

The chain couples TRBV9 to TRBJ1-1; perhaps TRBD1 as D (6 bases). Germline lookup yields CDR1 SGDLS and CDR2 YYNGEE. The V and J ends lost 1 base and 3 bases respectively, with 10 bases between them. The CDR3 covers 14 residues. The CDR3 DNA is TGTGCCAGCAGCGTATTGGGGGCGGACACTGAAGCTTTCTTT. Protein: CASSVLGADTEAFF.